Below, 22 T cell receptor beta chains from the same sample are listed, as sequenced in a study of blood T cell repertoires in COVID-19. Assay used: immunoSEQ multiplex PCR; TCRdb lists only in-frame clones, some missing. The sample has about 200,000 clones, about 88% seen once; the top ten hold 4.5% to 5%. The sample consisted of peripheral blood. The receptors were gathered from a woman over 75 with acute or convalescent COVID-19.

There are a few counts of this clone. Other DNA sequences from this sample encode an identical CDR3 as well. The chain combines TRBV9 with TRBJ1-1; D call uncertain. Germline CDR1 is SGDLS and CDR2 is YYNGEE. The CDR3 contains 13 residues. The V gene lost 0 bases and the J gene lost 0 bases, with 3 bases spanning the gap. CDR3 coding DNA: TGTGCCAGCAGCGTAGCTTTGAACACTGAAGCTTTCTTT. Translation: CASSVALNTEAFF.

The CDR3 nucleotides are TGTGCCAGCAGCTTGGCCGGGACTTACCGCACAGATACGCAGTATTTT. Translated, it gives CASSLAGTYRTDTQYF. The chain has TRBV5-6 and TRBJ2-3, with a weak D call TRBD2 (6 bases). The CDR3 extends over 16 amino acids. V was pared by 0 bases and J by 1 base, with 12 bases between. In germline, CDR1 is SGHDT, CDR2 YYEEEE.

This chain connects TRBV7-9 to TRBJ2-4; 10 bases align to TRBD2. V shed 4 bases and J 2 bases; nucleotides not matched to a gene: 11. Germline CDR1 SEHNR, CDR2 FQNEAQ (reference sequence). The length of the CDR3 is 18 residues. The CDR3 spells CASSSLVASGSTKNIQYF. In DNA, the CDR3 is TGTGCCAGCAGCTCCTTGGTCGCTAGCGGGAGTACCAAAAACATTCAGTACTTC. Filled out from reference TRBV7-9 and TRBJ2-4, the complete variable domain reads DTGVSQNPRHKITKRGQNVTFRCDPISEHNRLYWYRQTLGQGPEFLTYFQNEAQLEKSRLLSDRFSAERPKGSFSTLEIQRTEQGDSAMYLCASSSLVASGSTKNIQYFGAGTRLSVL.

CDR3 amino acids: CASDSPTTGHYGYTF. In DNA, the CDR3 is TGTGCCAGTGACTCCCCTACGACAGGGCACTATGGCTACACCTTC. The rearrangement joins TRBV19 to TRBJ1-2; 7 nucleotides align to TRBD1. Germline CDR1 is LNHDA and CDR2 is SQIVND (reference sequence). Unmatched junction bases numbered 12, after V lost 8 bases and J lost 3 bases. The CDR3 sequence is 15 residues long.

In nucleotides, the CDR3 is TGTGCTAGTGGTTTGGGGTATGGGGGGACGGCTTTCTTT. Translated: CASGLGYGGTAFF. This chain uses TRBV12-5 with TRBJ1-1, with D perhaps TRBD1 (5 bases). The CDR3 totals 13 residues. Looked up from germline, CDR1 is LGHNT and CDR2 is FRNRAP. V lost 1 base, J lost 11 bases, and 14 bases lay in between. Full variable domain (remainder filled in from reference TRBV12-5 and TRBJ1-1): DARVTQTPRHKVTEMGQEVTMRCQPILGHNTVFWYRQTMMQGLELLAYFRNRAPLDDSGMPKDRFSAEMPDATLATLKIQPSEPRDSAVYFCASGLGYGGTAFFGQGTRLTVV.

The rearrangement links TRBV18 to TRBJ1-5, with 9 bases aligning to TRBD1. Germline loops: CDR1 KGHSH, CDR2 LQKENI. The CDR3 runs to 16 residues. With V trimmed by 4 bases and J by 0 bases, 4 bases remained unmatched. In nucleotides, the CDR3 is TGTGCCAGCTCACAATCACAGGGGGCTAGCAATCAGCCCCAGCATTTT. It codes for CASSQSQGASNQPQHF.

This chain uses TRBV9 with TRBJ2-7, with 8 bases matching TRBD2. The CDR3 contains 15 residues. V dropped 0 bases and J dropped 0; count of bases not matched to a gene: 2. Per germline, CDR1 SGDLS and CDR2 YYNGEE. CDR3 nucleotides: TGTGCCAGCAGCGTAGCAGGGACTAGCTCCTACGAGCAGTACTTC. Its translation is CASSVAGTSSYEQYF.

There are a few counts of this clone. The chain combines TRBV25-1 with TRBJ2-1; TRBD1 matches 7 bases. This CDR3 has 15 residues. J lost 4 bases, V lost 3 bases, and 6 bases had no gene match. The germline CDR1 and CDR2 sequences are MGHDK and SYGVNS. The CDR3 DNA is TGTGCCAGCAGTGACGCGCTGACAGGGTACAATGAGCAGTTCTTC. As protein: CASSDALTGYNEQFF.

This rearrangement joins TRBV19 to TRBJ1-3; D uncertain. Germline assignment: CDR1 LNHDA and CDR2 SQIVND (reference sequence). The V gene lost 8 bases and the J gene lost 4 bases, with 15 bases spanning the gap. The CDR3 runs 14 residues. CDR3 in amino acids: CASPPATQGNTIYF. In nucleotides, the CDR3 is TGTGCCAGTCCCCCTGCAACACAGGGAAACACCATATATTTT.

V is TRBV12-5 and J is TRBJ2-3, with 8 bases matching TRBD2. V dropped 3 bases and J dropped 1; count of bases not matched to a gene: 12. The CDR3 extends over 18 amino acids. The germline V gene encodes CDR1 LGHNT and CDR2 FRNRAP. The CDR3: CASGFLRAGEWGTDTQYF. The CDR3 DNA follows: TGTGCTAGTGGTTTCTTACGAGCGGGAGAGTGGGGCACAGATACGCAGTATTTT.

The chain carries TRBV7-2 and TRBJ2-3, with D perhaps TRBD2 (6 bases). This CDR3 has 15 residues. CDR1 and CDR2 from the germline V gene are SGHTA and FQGNSA. The V end lost 0 bases, the J end lost 1 base, and 8 bases lay between the germline ends. The CDR3 coding sequence is TGTGCCAGCAGCTTAGCGGGAGGCCGCACAGATACGCAGTATTTT. It is translated as CASSLAGGRTDTQYF.

The chain combines TRBV23-1 with TRBJ2-3; 7 bases map to TRBD1. TRBV23-1 is noted as an ORF with a role that remains uncertain. V shed 5 bases, J shed 4 bases, and the junction held 12 bases outside the gene matches. The CDR3 loop spans 16 amino acids. In DNA form, the CDR3 reads TGCGCCAGCAGTAAACCAGACAGGGTCTACGCAGATACGCAGTATTTT. It yields the protein CASSKPDRVYADTQYF.

The V gene is TRBV7-2, the J gene TRBJ1-1; 9 bases map to TRBD1. The CDR3 extends over 16 amino acids. The germline V gene encodes CDR1 SGHTA and CDR2 FQGNSA. V lost 5 bases, J lost 4 bases, and 11 bases stayed unmatched. The CDR3 region has the DNA TGTGCCAGCAGCCTTATCCCCGGGACAGGGCCCACTGAAGCTTTCTTT. It yields the protein CASSLIPGTGPTEAFF.

To note about this clone: The same CDR3 arises from other DNA sequences in this sample as well. The chain couples TRBV7-9 to TRBJ1-3, with D uncertain. CDR1 is SEHNR and CDR2 is FQNEAQ in the germline V gene (reference sequence). Trimming pared 1 base from V and 1 base from J, leaving 8 bases between. The CDR3 is 15 residues long. In nucleotides, the CDR3 is TGTGCCAGCAGCTTAGGCGGGTCTTCTGGAAACACCATATATTTT. This codes for CASSLGGSSGNTIYF.

This clone occurred once. The chain joins TRBV6-6 to TRBJ1-3; D call uncertain. Germline assignment: CDR1 MNHNY and CDR2 SVGAGI (reference sequence). Trimming removed 4 bases from V and 0 bases from J, with 10 bases in between. This CDR3 has 15 amino acids. The CDR3 loop is CASSSQRSSGNTIYF. CDR3 DNA sequence: TGTGCCAGCAGTTCACAGCGGAGCTCTGGAAACACCATATATTTT.

The chain links TRBV3-1 (or the pseudogene TRBV3-2) to TRBJ1-2; D uncertain. Trimming removed 1 base from V and 4 bases from J, with 10 bases in between. This CDR3 region has 14 residues. Germline V gene sequence: CDR1 LGHDT, CDR2 YNNKEL (reference sequence). CDR3 coding DNA: TGTGCCAGCAGCCAAGTTCCAGGCCCCTATGGCTACACCTTC. Translation: CASSQVPGPYGYTF.

This sequence joins TRBV20-1 and TRBJ2-7, with TRBD2 as a possible D gene (5 bases). V dropped 3 bases and J dropped 4 bases, with 13 bases sitting between them. The CDR3 length is 13 residues. CDR1 DFQATT and CDR2 SNEGSKA come from the germline V gene (reference sequence). In nucleotides, the CDR3 is TGCAGTGCTAGTGAGGGCTTACCTTACGAGCAGTACTTC. Residues: CSASEGLPYEQYF.

The rearrangement uses TRBV29-1 and TRBJ1-1; 7 nucleotides align to TRBD1. The CDR3 sequence is 13 residues long. From germline, CDR1 is SQVTM and CDR2 ANQGSEA. The V gene end was trimmed by 7 bases and the J gene end by 0 bases; junction bases not matched to a gene: 5. CDR3 sequence: CSAGTDLNTEAFF. As DNA, the CDR3 is TGCAGCGCTGGGACAGACCTGAACACTGAAGCTTTCTTT. The full variable domain, its missing parts supplied by reference TRBV29-1 and TRBJ1-1, is SAVISQKPSRDICQRGTSLTIQCQVDSQVTMMFWYRQQPGQSLTLIATANQGSEATYESGFVIDKFPISRPNLTFSTLTVSNMSPEDSSIYLCSAGTDLNTEAFFGQGTRLTVV.

The V gene is TRBV29-1, the J gene TRBJ1-4, with TRBD1 matching 7 bases. This CDR3 comprises 14 residues. Germline V gives CDR1 SQVTM, CDR2 ANQGSEA. J was trimmed by 4 bases and V by 4 bases; bases with no gene match: 6. Here the CDR3 reads CSVVGDRVNEKLFF. The CDR3 DNA is TGCAGCGTTGTAGGGGACAGAGTTAATGAAAAACTGTTTTTT. The variable domain in full, with the rest retrieved from reference TRBV29-1 and TRBJ1-4, is SAVISQKPSRDICQRGTSLTIQCQVDSQVTMMFWYRQQPGQSLTLIATANQGSEATYESGFVIDKFPISRPNLTFSTLTVSNMSPEDSSIYLCSVVGDRVNEKLFFGSGTQLSVL.

The rearrangement uses TRBV11-2 and TRBJ2-3, with D possibly TRBD2 on 6 matching bases. The CDR3 loop spans 15 amino acids. Trimming took 0 bases from V and 2 from J, leaving 9 bases between them. The germline V gene has CDR1 SGHAT and CDR2 FQNNGV. The CDR3 is CASSLDRRATDTQYF. CDR3 bases: TGTGCCAGCAGCTTAGATCGGAGGGCCACAGATACGCAGTATTTT.

The chain is built from TRBV24-1 and TRBJ2-1; 9 bases line up with TRBD2. CDR3 length: 17 amino acids. Germline V gives CDR1 KGHDR, CDR2 SFDVKD. With V trimmed by 5 bases and J by 4 bases, 11 bases remained unmatched. The CDR3 DNA sequence: TGTGCCACCAGTGGTACAGCGGGAGGTACCTTTTACAATGAGCAGTTCTTC. The encoded protein is CATSGTAGGTFYNEQFF.

J is TRBJ2-1 and V is TRBV5-1, with 9 bases that match TRBD2. V shed 3 bases and J 4 bases; nucleotides not matched to a gene: 2. CDR3 length: 14 amino acids. Germline V gives CDR1 SGHRS, CDR2 YFSETQ. Written as DNA, the CDR3 is TGCGCCAGCAGCTCTAGCGGGGAGTACAATGAGCAGTTCTTC. Its protein product is CASSSSGEYNEQFF.